The 12 T cell receptor beta chains below all came from one sample that was sequenced in a study of OX40 agonist ivuxolimab in advanced cancers. The method was immunoSEQ multiplex PCR; TCRdb's version includes in-frame clones alone and lacks a portion of them. The table lists 9,000 to 13,000 clones, 78% of them singletons, with approximately 16% in the top ten. Source: CD4+ or CD8+ T cells sorted from blood, taken in a trial of the OX40 agonist ivuxolimab. The source is an adult with an advanced solid tumor such as melanoma, head and neck, liver or kidney cancer.

This clone has just one count. The V gene is TRBV10-3, the J gene TRBJ2-3; a weak D match, TRBD2 (5 bases). The CDR3 spans 16 residues. V was pared by 10 bases and J by 0 bases, with 20 bases between. CDR1 ENHRY and CDR2 SYGVKD come from the germline V gene. Here the CDR3 DNA reads TGTGCCAGCTATAGCGAGAGCGGTCCTAGCACAGATACGCAGTATTTT. Protein: CASYSESGPSTDTQYF.

By sample fraction, this clone is medium-sized. Other DNA sequences of this sample code for an identical CDR3. V is TRBV2 and J is TRBJ2-7; no clear D gene. V was pared by 4 bases and J by 4 bases, with 2 bases between. Per the germline V gene, CDR1 is SNHLY and CDR2 is FYNNEI. This CDR3 is 10 amino acids long. The CDR3 coding sequence is TGTGCCAGCAGTGCATACGAGCAGTACTTC. Protein sequence: CASSAYEQYF.

This rearrangement joins TRBV4-1 to TRBJ2-7; 9 nucleotides line up with TRBD1. The CDR3 covers 14 residues. The V segment lost 4 bases and the J segment 2 bases; nucleotides outside the gene matches: 3. CDR1 and CDR2 (germline): MGHRA, YSYEKL. The CDR3 DNA reads TGCGCCAGCAGCCTGGGGACAGGGACCTACGAGCAGTACTTC. Encoded protein: CASSLGTGTYEQYF.

V and J are TRBV7-2 and TRBJ2-7; the D gene is possibly TRBD1 (6 bases). The ends were cut back, 4 bases at V and 1 base at J, with 14 bases in the middle. CDR1 is SGHTA and CDR2 is FQGNSA in the germline V gene. This CDR3 spans 15 amino acids. CDR3 in amino acids: CASSSLQGLSYEQYF. CDR3 bases: TGTGCCAGCAGCTCTCTACAGGGTCTATCCTACGAGCAGTACTTC.

The chain combines TRBV14 with TRBJ2-7; D call uncertain. Germline CDR1 and CDR2: SGHDN and FVKESK. The CDR3 totals 17 residues. V gave up 1 base and J gave up 3 bases, with 19 bases separating them. The CDR3 reads CASSQGGGWKSVYEQYF. In DNA form, the CDR3 reads TGTGCCAGCAGCCAAGGAGGTGGTTGGAAGTCAGTCTACGAGCAGTACTTC.

This clone was seen only a few times. The rearrangement uses TRBV27 and TRBJ1-4; D is perhaps TRBD1 (5 bases). Germline CDR1 reads MNHEY; CDR2 reads SMNVEV (reference sequence). V was clipped by 5 bases and J by 6 bases, with 10 bases between them. This CDR3 has 13 residues. The CDR3 sequence: CASSPLGDEKLFF. The CDR3 nucleotides read TGTGCCAGCAGTCCCCTGGGGGATGAAAAACTGTTTTTT.

The rearrangement uses TRBV4-2 and TRBJ2-7; TRBD2 matches at 10 bases. V gave up 0 bases and J gave up 0 bases; unmatched junction bases: 2. Per germline, CDR1 LGHNA and CDR2 YNFKEQ. CDR3 length: 16 residues. The CDR3 coding sequence is TGTGCCAGCAGCCAAGAGACTAGCGGGCCCTCCTACGAGCAGTACTTC. This codes for CASSQETSGPSYEQYF.

This chain joins TRBV5-4 and TRBJ1-2, with D perhaps matching TRBD1 (6 bases). CDR1 and CDR2 (germline): SGHNT, YYREEE (reference sequence). The length of the CDR3 is 15 residues. The V and J ends lost 0 bases and 4 bases respectively, with 13 bases between them. DNA of the CDR3: TGTGCCAGCAGCTTGGGCAGGGGCCCTTCCTATGGCTACACCTTC. Its translation is CASSLGRGPSYGYTF.

CDR3 in amino acids: CASVRALGDDTQYF. The CDR3 nucleotides read TGTGCCAGCGTTCGTGCCTTGGGGGACGATACGCAGTATTTT. The chain joins TRBV7-9 to TRBJ2-3; D tentatively fits TRBD1 or TRBD2 (5 bases each). Germline values: CDR1 SEHNR, CDR2 FQNEAQ (reference sequence). Trimming pared 8 bases from V and 6 bases from J, leaving 18 bases between. The CDR3 is 14 amino acids.

The chain is built from TRBV27 and TRBJ2-3; 8 bases agree with TRBD1. Germline CDR1 MNHEY, CDR2 SMNVEV (reference sequence). CDR3 length: 16 residues. V was pared by 9 bases and J by 0 bases, with 11 bases of the junction left unmatched. The DNA for the CDR3 is TGTGCCAGTCACCCGTATCAGGGGGCGAGCACAGATACGCAGTATTTT. Protein: CASHPYQGASTDTQYF.

V and J are TRBV21-1 and TRBJ1-6. TRBV21-1 is listed as a pseudogene. CDR3 size: 14 residues. The CDR3 region has the DNA TGTGCCAGCAGCAAAGTTGCGAGGAGTTCACCCCTCCACTTT. It specifies CASSKVARSSPLHF.

The rearrangement links TRBV7-8 to TRBJ2-5, with TRBD1 matching 7 bases. Germline loops: CDR1 SGHVS, CDR2 FQNEAQ. The CDR3 contains 14 residues. V lost 2 bases, J lost 4 bases, and 4 bases stayed unmatched. The CDR3 nucleotides read TGTGCCAGCAGCTTAAGCAGGGACAGAGAGACCCAGTACTTC. It codes for CASSLSRDRETQYF. The full variable domain, rest sourced from reference TRBV7-8 and TRBJ2-5, is GAGVSQSPRYKVAKRGQDVALRCDPISGHVSLFWYQQALGQGPEFLTYFQNEAQLDKSGLPSDRFFAERPEGSVSTLKIQRTQQEDSAVYLCASSLSRDRETQYFGPGTRLLVL.